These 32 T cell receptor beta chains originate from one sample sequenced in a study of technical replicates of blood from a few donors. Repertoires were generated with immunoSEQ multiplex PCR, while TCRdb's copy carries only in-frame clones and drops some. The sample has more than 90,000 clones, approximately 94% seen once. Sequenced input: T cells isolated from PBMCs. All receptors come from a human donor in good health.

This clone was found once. CDR3 coding DNA: TGTGCCAGCAGCGTAGGGGGACAGGGAGGCACTGAAGCTTTCTTT. Encoded protein: CASSVGGQGGTEAFF. J is TRBJ1-1 and V is TRBV9, with 9 bases aligning to TRBD1. The CDR3 length is 15 residues. Germline values: CDR1 SGDLS, CDR2 YYNGEE. The junction had 4 bases not matched to a gene; V was cut back by 0 bases and J by 4 bases.

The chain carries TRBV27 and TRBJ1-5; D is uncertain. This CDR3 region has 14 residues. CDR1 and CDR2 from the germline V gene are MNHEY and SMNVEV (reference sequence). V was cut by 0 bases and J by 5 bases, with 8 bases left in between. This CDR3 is CASSLSGGHQPQHF. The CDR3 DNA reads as TGTGCCAGCAGTTTATCGGGAGGGCATCAGCCCCAGCATTTT.

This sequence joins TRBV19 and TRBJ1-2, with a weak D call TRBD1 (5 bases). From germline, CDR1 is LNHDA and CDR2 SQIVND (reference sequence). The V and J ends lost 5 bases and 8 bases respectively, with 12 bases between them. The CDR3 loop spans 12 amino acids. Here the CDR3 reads CASSSREGGYTF. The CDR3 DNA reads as TGTGCCAGTAGTTCCAGGGAAGGCGGCTACACCTTC.

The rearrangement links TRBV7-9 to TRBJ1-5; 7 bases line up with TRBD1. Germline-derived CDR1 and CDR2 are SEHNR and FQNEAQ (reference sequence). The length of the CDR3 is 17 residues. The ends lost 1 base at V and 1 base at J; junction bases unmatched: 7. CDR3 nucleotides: TGTGCCAGCAGCTTAGGACAGGGAACTGACAGCAATCAGCCCCAGCATTTT. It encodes CASSLGQGTDSNQPQHF.

CDR3 amino acids: CASKELGQVNQPQHF. In DNA, the CDR3 is TGTGCCAGCAAAGAACTCGGACAGGTTAATCAGCCCCAGCATTTT. The chain recombines TRBV6-6 with TRBJ1-5; 7 bases map to TRBD1. The CDR3 is 15 residues long. Germline assignment: CDR1 MNHNY and CDR2 SVGAGI (reference sequence). With V trimmed by 7 bases and J by 4 bases, 10 bases remained unmatched.

The CDR3 region has the DNA TGTGCCAGCAGCTTAGGGCAGGGTGGACAGCCCCAGCATTTT. It specifies CASSLGQGGQPQHF. This sequence joins TRBV7-9 and TRBJ1-5; maybe TRBD1 (5 bases). CDR1 SEHNR and CDR2 FQNEAQ come from the germline V gene (reference sequence). V was cut by 1 base and J by 7 bases, with 11 bases left in between. This CDR3 spans 14 amino acids.

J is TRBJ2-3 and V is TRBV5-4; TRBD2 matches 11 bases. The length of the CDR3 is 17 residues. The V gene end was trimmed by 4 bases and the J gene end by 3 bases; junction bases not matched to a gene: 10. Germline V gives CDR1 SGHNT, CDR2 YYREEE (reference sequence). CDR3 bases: TGTGCCAGCAGCCTGACCCTTAGCGGGGGGGTAACAGATACGCAGTATTTT. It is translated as CASSLTLSGGVTDTQYF.

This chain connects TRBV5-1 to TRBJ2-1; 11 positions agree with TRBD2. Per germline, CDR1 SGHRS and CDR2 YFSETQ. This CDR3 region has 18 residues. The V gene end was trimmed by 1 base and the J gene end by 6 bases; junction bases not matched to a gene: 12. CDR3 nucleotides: TGCGCCAGCAGCTTGAATTATCCTAGCGGGGGGCCCCTCAATGAGCAGTTCTTC. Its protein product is CASSLNYPSGGPLNEQFF.

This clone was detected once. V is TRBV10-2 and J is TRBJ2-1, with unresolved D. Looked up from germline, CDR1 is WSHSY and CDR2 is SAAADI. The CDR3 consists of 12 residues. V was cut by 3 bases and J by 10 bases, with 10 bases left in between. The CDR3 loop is CASSERRREQFF. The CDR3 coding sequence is TGCGCCAGCAGTGAACGTCGGCGGGAGCAGTTCTTC.

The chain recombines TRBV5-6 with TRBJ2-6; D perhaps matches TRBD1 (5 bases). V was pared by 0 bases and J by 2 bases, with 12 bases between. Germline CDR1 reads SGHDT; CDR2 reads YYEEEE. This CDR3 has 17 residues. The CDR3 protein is CASSLDRFSTGANVLTF. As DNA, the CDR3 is TGTGCCAGCAGCTTGGACAGGTTTTCTACTGGGGCCAACGTCCTGACTTTC.

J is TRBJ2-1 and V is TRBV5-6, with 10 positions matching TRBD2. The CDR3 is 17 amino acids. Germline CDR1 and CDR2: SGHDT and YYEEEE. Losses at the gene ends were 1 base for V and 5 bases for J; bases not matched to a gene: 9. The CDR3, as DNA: TGTGCCAGCAGCTTGCCCCTCGGGACTAGCGACCACAATGAGCAGTTCTTC. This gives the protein CASSLPLGTSDHNEQFF.

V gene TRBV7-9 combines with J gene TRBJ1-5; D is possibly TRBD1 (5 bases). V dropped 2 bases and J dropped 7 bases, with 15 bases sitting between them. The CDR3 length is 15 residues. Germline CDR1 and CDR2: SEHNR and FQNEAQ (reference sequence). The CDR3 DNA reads TGTGCCAGCAGCTTAAACGGCGGGGGTGGCCAGCCCCAGCATTTT. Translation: CASSLNGGGGQPQHF.

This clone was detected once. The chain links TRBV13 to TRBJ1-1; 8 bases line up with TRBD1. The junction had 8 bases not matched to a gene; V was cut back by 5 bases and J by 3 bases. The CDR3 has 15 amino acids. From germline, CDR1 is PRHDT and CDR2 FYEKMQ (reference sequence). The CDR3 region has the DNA TGTGCCAGCAGCACGGCACAGGGGGTTGACACTGAAGCTTTCTTT. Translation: CASSTAQGVDTEAFF.

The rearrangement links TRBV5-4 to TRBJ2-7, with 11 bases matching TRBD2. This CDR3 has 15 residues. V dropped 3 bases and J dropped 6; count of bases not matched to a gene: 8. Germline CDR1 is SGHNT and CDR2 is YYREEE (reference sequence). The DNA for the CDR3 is TGTGCCAGCAGCTCGGATAGCGGGGGGGATGGCGAGCAGTACTTC. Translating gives CASSSDSGGDGEQYF.

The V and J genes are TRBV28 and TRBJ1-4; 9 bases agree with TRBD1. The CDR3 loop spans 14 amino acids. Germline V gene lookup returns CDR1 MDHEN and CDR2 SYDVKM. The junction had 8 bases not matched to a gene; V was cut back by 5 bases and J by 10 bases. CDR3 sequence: CASSEDRGYGKLFF. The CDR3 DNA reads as TGTGCCAGCAGTGAGGACAGGGGCTATGGAAAACTGTTTTTT.

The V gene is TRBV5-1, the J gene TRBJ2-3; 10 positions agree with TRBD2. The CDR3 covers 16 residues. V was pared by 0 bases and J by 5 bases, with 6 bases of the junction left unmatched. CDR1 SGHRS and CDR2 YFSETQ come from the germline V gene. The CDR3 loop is CASSLEAGGPQDTQYF. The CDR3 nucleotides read TGCGCCAGCAGCTTGGAAGCGGGGGGGCCTCAAGATACGCAGTATTTT.

The CDR3 nucleotides are TGCGCCAGCAGCTTGCTGTCAGGGGTGTCGAACACTGAAGCTTTCTTT. Protein: CASSLLSGVSNTEAFF. V is TRBV5-1 and J is TRBJ1-1; a weak D match, TRBD1 (6 bases). The ends were cut back, 1 base at V and 1 base at J, with 14 bases in the middle. The CDR3 consists of 16 residues. CDR1 and CDR2 from the germline V gene are SGHRS and YFSETQ. Filled out from reference TRBV5-1 and TRBJ1-1, the complete variable domain reads KAGVTQTPRYLIKTRGQQVTLSCSPISGHRSVSWYQQTPGQGLQFLFEYFSETQRNKGNFPGRFSGRQFSNSRSEMNVSTLELGDSALYLCASSLLSGVSNTEAFFGQGTRLTVV.

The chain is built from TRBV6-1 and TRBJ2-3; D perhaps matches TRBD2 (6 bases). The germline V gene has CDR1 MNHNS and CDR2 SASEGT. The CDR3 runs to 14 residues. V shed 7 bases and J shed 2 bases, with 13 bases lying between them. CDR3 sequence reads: CASKSSDNTDTQYF. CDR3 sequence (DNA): TGTGCCAGCAAATCTAGCGACAACACAGATACGCAGTATTTT.

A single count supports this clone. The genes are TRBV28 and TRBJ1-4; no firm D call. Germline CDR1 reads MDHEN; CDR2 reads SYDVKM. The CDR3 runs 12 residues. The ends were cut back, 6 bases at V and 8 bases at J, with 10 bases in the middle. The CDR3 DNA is TGTGCCAGCAGCCAGGCGGGGGAAAAACTGTTTTTT. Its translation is CASSQAGEKLFF.

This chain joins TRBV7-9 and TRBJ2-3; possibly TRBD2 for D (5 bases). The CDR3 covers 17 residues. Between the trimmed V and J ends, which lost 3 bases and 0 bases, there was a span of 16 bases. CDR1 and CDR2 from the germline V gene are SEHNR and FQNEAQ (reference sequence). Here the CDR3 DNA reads TGTGCCAGCAGCTTCCACCCGGGGAGAACTAGCACAGATACGCAGTATTTT. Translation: CASSFHPGRTSTDTQYF.

The CDR3 is CAISDPDPGQGYEQYF. CDR3 bases: TGTGCCATCAGTGACCCCGACCCGGGACAGGGCTACGAGCAGTACTTC. V gene TRBV10-3 combines with J gene TRBJ2-7; TRBD1 aligns across 9 bases. Per germline, CDR1 ENHRY and CDR2 SYGVKD. The CDR3 length is 16 residues. V lost 3 bases, J lost 3 bases, and 9 bases stayed unmatched.

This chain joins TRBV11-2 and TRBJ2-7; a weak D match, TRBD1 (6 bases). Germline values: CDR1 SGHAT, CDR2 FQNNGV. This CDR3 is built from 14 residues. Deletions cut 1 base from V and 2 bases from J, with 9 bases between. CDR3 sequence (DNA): TGTGCCAGCAGCTTAGCACAGGGTACCTACGAGCAGTACTTC. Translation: CASSLAQGTYEQYF.

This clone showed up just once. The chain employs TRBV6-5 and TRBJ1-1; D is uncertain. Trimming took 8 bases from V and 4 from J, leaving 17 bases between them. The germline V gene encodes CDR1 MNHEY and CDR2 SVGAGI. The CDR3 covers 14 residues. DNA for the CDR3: TGTGCCAGCTTCCTTACTCCCGGTTCCACTGAAGCTTTCTTT. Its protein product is CASFLTPGSTEAFF.

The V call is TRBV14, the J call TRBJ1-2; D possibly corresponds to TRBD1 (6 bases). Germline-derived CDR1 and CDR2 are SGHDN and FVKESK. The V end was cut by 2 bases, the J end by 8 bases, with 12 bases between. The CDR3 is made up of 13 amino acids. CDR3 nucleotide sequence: TGTGCCAGCAGCCAAACAGGGTGGGAGGGCTACACCTTC. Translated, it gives CASSQTGWEGYTF.

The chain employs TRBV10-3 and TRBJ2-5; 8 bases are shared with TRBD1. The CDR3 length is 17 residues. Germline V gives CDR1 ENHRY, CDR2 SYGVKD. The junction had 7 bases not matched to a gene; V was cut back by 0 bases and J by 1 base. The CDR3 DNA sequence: TGTGCCATCAGTGAGTCGACTTCAGACAGGGGCCAAGAGACCCAGTACTTC. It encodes CAISESTSDRGQETQYF.

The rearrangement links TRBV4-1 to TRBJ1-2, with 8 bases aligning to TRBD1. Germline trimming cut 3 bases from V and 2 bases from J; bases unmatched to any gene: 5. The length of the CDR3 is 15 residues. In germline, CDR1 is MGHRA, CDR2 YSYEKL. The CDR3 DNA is TGCGCCAGCAGCCACCCTGGACAGGGAAACTATGGCTACACCTTC. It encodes CASSHPGQGNYGYTF.

The DNA for the CDR3 is TGCGCCAGCAGCCCAAGGACTAGCGGGGGGATGAATGAGCAGTTCTTC. Protein sequence: CASSPRTSGGMNEQFF. The V gene is TRBV5-1, the J gene TRBJ2-1; 14 positions agree with TRBD2. The CDR3 length is 16 residues. Unmatched junction bases numbered 7, after V lost 4 bases and J lost 7 bases. The germline gives CDR1 SGHRS, CDR2 YFSETQ.

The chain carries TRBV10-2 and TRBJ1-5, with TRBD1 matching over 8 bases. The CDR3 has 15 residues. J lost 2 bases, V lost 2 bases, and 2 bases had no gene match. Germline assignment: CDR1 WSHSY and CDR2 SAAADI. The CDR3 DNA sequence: TGCGCCAGCAGTGAGGCGACAGGGGGCAATCAGCCCCAGCATTTT. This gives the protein CASSEATGGNQPQHF.

The CDR3 DNA sequence: TGTGCCAGCAGCTTGAAGGGGGCAGATACGCAGTATTTT. This sequence encodes CASSLKGADTQYF. The rearrangement joins TRBV5-6 to TRBJ2-3; a possible D gene is TRBD1 (6 bases). The CDR3 is made up of 13 amino acids. Trimming removed 1 base from V and 4 bases from J, with 7 bases in between. Germline-derived CDR1 and CDR2 are SGHDT and YYEEEE. Drawing the rest from reference TRBV5-6 and TRBJ2-3, the complete variable domain is DAGVTQSPTHLIKTRGQQVTLRCSPKSGHDTVSWYQQALGQGPQFIFQYYEEEERQRGNFPDRFSGHQFPNYSSELNVNALLLGDSALYLCASSLKGADTQYFGPGTRLTVL.

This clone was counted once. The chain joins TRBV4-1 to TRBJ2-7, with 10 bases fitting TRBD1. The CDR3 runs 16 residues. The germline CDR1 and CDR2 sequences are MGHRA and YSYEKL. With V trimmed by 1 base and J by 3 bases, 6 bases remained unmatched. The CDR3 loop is CASSQGRTGGIYEQYF. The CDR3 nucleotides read TGCGCCAGCAGCCAAGGTCGGACAGGGGGTATCTACGAGCAGTACTTC.

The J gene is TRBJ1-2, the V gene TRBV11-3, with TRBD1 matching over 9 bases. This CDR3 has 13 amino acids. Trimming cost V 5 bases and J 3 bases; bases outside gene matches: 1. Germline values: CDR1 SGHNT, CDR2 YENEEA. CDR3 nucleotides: TGTGCCAGCAGCGACAGGGGGGACTATGGCTACACCTTC. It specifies CASSDRGDYGYTF.

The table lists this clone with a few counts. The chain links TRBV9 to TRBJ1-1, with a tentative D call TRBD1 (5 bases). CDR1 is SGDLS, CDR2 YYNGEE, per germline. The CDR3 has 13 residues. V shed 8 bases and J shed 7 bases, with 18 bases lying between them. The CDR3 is CARKQVDQNEAFF. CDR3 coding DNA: TGTGCCAGAAAACAGGTAGATCAGAATGAAGCTTTCTTT. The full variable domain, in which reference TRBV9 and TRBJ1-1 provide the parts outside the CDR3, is DSGVTQTPKHLITATGQRVTLRCSPRSGDLSVYWYQQSLDQGLQFLIQYYNGEERAKGNILERFSAQQFPDLHSELNLSSLELGDSALYFCARKQVDQNEAFFGQGTRLTVV.